What follows are 13 T cell receptor beta chains derived from one specimen sequenced in a study of blood T cell repertoires in COVID-19. Sequencing used immunoSEQ multiplex PCR; TCRdb keeps in-frame clones, though not all of them. This sample has approximately 440,000 clones, with around 90% found just once. Specimen: PBMCs or T cells enriched from blood (not recorded which). All receptors come from a woman between 18 and 29 years old who had recovered from COVID-19.

The V gene is TRBV19, the J gene TRBJ2-3; a weak D match, TRBD1 (6 bases). Germline values: CDR1 LNHDA, CDR2 SQIVND (reference sequence). The CDR3 consists of 16 residues. Trimming shortened V by 2 bases and J by 1 base, and 13 bases separated the two germline ends. The CDR3 loop is CASSIRQAVGTDTQYF. CDR3 DNA sequence: TGTGCCAGTAGTATAAGACAGGCGGTAGGCACAGATACGCAGTATTTT.

This clone is a singleton in its sample. This chain uses TRBV3-1 (or the pseudogene TRBV3-2) with TRBJ1-2, with TRBD1 identical over 7 bases. Germline V gene sequence: CDR1 LGHDT, CDR2 YNNKEL (reference sequence). CDR3 length: 13 amino acids. The trim removed 6 bases at V and 8 bases at J, leaving 9 bases unmatched. The CDR3, as DNA: TGTGCCAGCAGTCCCCCCGGGGGACAGGGCTACACCTTC. It specifies CASSPPGGQGYTF.

The chain links TRBV7-2 to TRBJ2-3; 8 bases align to TRBD2. The CDR3 runs 14 residues. Trimming at V came to 5 bases and at J to 2 bases, leaving 3 bases not matched to a gene. Germline lookup yields CDR1 SGHTA and CDR2 FQGNSA. The CDR3 bases are TGTGCCAGCAGCCGCGGGGGGCCCACAGATACGCAGTATTTT. Translation: CASSRGGPTDTQYF.

The chain recombines TRBV5-1 with TRBJ2-7, with 7 positions matching TRBD1. J was trimmed by 0 bases and V by 4 bases; bases with no gene match: 7. The CDR3 covers 15 residues. The germline V gene encodes CDR1 SGHRS and CDR2 YFSETQ. This CDR3 reads CASSTGQRISYEQYF. CDR3 DNA: TGCGCCAGCAGCACGGGACAGCGGATCTCCTACGAGCAGTACTTC.

J is TRBJ1-1 and V is TRBV6-5, with TRBD1 as a possible D gene (5 bases). The V end was cut by 5 bases, the J end by 4 bases, with 14 bases between. Germline CDR1 and CDR2: MNHEY and SVGAGI. The CDR3 runs 14 residues. CDR3 loop: CASSPRGRLTEAFF. The CDR3 DNA is TGTGCCAGCAGTCCTAGGGGCCGGCTCACTGAAGCTTTCTTT.

This clone was observed once. This same CDR3 is encoded by further DNA sequences in the sample. The chain combines TRBV19 with TRBJ1-5, with 9 positions matching TRBD1. CDR1 and CDR2 from the germline V gene are LNHDA and SQIVND (reference sequence). The V and J ends lost 6 bases and 1 base, in that order; junction bases with no gene match: 1. This CDR3 comprises 14 residues. The CDR3 protein is CASSTGGSNQPQHF. The CDR3 DNA sequence: TGTGCCAGTAGCACAGGGGGCAGCAATCAGCCCCAGCATTTT. The variable domain in full, with the rest retrieved from reference TRBV19 and TRBJ1-5, is DGGITQSPKYLFRKEGQNVTLSCEQNLNHDAMYWYRQDPGQGLRLIYYSQIVNDFQKGDIAEGYSVSREKKESFPLTVTSAQKNPTAFYLCASSTGGSNQPQHFGDGTRLSIL.

The chain is built from TRBV7-2 and TRBJ2-3, with D possibly matching TRBD2 (5 bases). V gave up 4 bases and J gave up 4 bases, with 12 bases separating them. Germline assignment: CDR1 SGHTA and CDR2 FQGNSA. The CDR3 totals 14 residues. The CDR3 sequence: CASSSEGSSDTQYF. The DNA for the CDR3 is TGTGCCAGCAGCTCTGAGGGTTCCTCAGATACGCAGTATTTT.

This chain links TRBV18 with TRBJ1-1, with unresolved D. This CDR3 has 14 amino acids. V was clipped by 3 bases and J by 3 bases, with 11 bases between them. The V gene's germline CDR1 is KGHSH and CDR2 LQKENI. The DNA for the CDR3 is TGTGCCAGCTCACCCGTCGTGGACTACACTGAAGCTTTCTTT. It encodes CASSPVVDYTEAFF.

The table lists this clone with a count of one. The chain links TRBV6-1 to TRBJ2-3; 7 bases agree with TRBD2. V shed 2 bases and J 3 bases; nucleotides not matched to a gene: 8. In germline, CDR1 is MNHNS, CDR2 SASEGT. This CDR3 spans 16 amino acids. In nucleotides, the CDR3 is TGTGCCAGCAGTGAACAGAGTCGGCGGGGGACAGATACGCAGTATTTT. This gives the protein CASSEQSRRGTDTQYF.

This sequence joins TRBV27 and TRBJ1-6; maybe TRBD1 (6 bases). The germline V and J ends were trimmed by 2 bases and 7 bases, with 18 bases remaining between them. The CDR3 covers 17 residues. CDR1 and CDR2 (germline): MNHEY, SMNVEV (reference sequence). As DNA, the CDR3 is TGTGCCAGCAGTTTAATGGTGGGGGCGATACTAAATTCACCCCTCCACTTT. This encodes CASSLMVGAILNSPLHF.

This chain uses TRBV12-3 or TRBV12-4 with TRBJ1-5; 7 bases fit TRBD1. The CDR3 has 11 residues. V lost 4 bases to trimming and J lost 11 bases; unmatched junction nucleotides: 2. The DNA of the CDR3 is TGTGCCAGCAGTTGGGGACAGTCCCAGCATTTT. It translates to CASSWGQSQHF.

This sequence joins TRBV20-1 and TRBJ1-2, with 10 bases identical to TRBD1. The length of the CDR3 is 11 residues. The germline V gene has CDR1 DFQATT and CDR2 SNEGSKA (reference sequence). J was trimmed by 14 bases and V by 5 bases; bases with no gene match: 8. The CDR3 region is CSAGRDRGRTF. The CDR3 DNA is TGCAGTGCTGGCCGGGACAGGGGTCGGACCTTC.

This clone showed up just once. This chain links TRBV6-5 with TRBJ2-5; 9 bases line up with TRBD1. The germline V gene has CDR1 MNHEY and CDR2 SVGAGI. The J segment lost 5 bases and the V segment lost 8 bases, leaving 12 bases of the junction unmatched. The CDR3 has 15 amino acids. This chain's CDR3 is CASQPMTGGAETQYF. The CDR3 DNA follows: TGTGCCAGCCAACCGATGACAGGGGGTGCGGAGACCCAGTACTTC.